This TCR beta chain was identified in a study of T cell changes during pregnancy in multiple sclerosis. Libraries were prepared by immunoSEQ multiplex PCR; TCRdb keeps only in-frame clonotypes and omits some of them. Of 70,000 to 75,000 clones in the sample, approximately 90% were seen once. The V segment lost 2 bases and the J segment 9 bases; nucleotides outside the gene matches: 12. The CDR3 loop spans 16 amino acids. Germline lookup yields CDR1 MNHEY and CDR2 SMNVEV (reference sequence). This rearrangement joins TRBV27 to TRBJ2-1, with TRBD1 identical over 8 bases. The material was peripheral blood, obtained in the second trimester of pregnancy. This TCR derives from a female donor in good health, enrolled as a control in a pregnancy study. This CDR3 is CASSLNQRTGRSEQFF. The DNA for the CDR3 is TGTGCCAGCAGTTTAAATCAAAGGACAGGGCGGAGTGAGCAGTTCTTC.